A single sample is the source of the 23 T cell receptor beta chains below, sequenced in a study of pediatric ulcerative colitis. Method: immunoSEQ multiplex PCR; TCRdb's copy keeps in-frame clones and lacks some. The table lists around 64,000 clones, 86% of them singletons, with 3% to 4.5% in the top ten. Sequencing was performed on blood. All receptors derive from a boy aged 5-17 years with severe ulcerative colitis.

The chain has TRBV2 and TRBJ2-3; D possibly uses TRBD1 or TRBD2 (5 bases each). The ends were cut back, 4 bases at V and 3 bases at J, with 23 bases in the middle. CDR1 and CDR2 from the germline V gene are SNHLY and FYNNEI. CDR3 size: 18 residues. The CDR3 coding sequence is TGTGCCAGCAGTGTCACCCAACACGGGGCCACTAAAACAGATACGCAGTATTTT. As protein: CASSVTQHGATKTDTQYF.

This clone was observed once. V is TRBV30 and J is TRBJ1-1; tentative D call: TRBD1 (6 bases). Germline V CDR1 and CDR2: GTSNPN, SVGIG (reference sequence). This CDR3 spans 12 amino acids. Deletions cut 4 bases from V and 7 bases from J, with 13 bases between. The CDR3 protein is CAWNQGKGEAFF. The CDR3 DNA reads as TGTGCCTGGAACCAGGGGAAAGGTGAAGCTTTCTTT. Full variable domain (outside the CDR3, taken from reference TRBV30 and TRBJ1-1): SQTIHQWPATLVQPVGSPLSLECTVEGTSNPNLYWYRQAAGRGLQLLFYSVGIGQISSEVPQNLSASRPQDRQFILSSKKLLLSDSGFYLCAWNQGKGEAFFGQGTRLTVV.

This chain connects TRBV29-1 to TRBJ2-1, with D maybe TRBD1 (5 bases). V lost 7 bases, J lost 0 bases, and 10 bases lay in between. CDR3 length: 13 residues. Germline V gene data show CDR1 as SQVTM and CDR2 as ANQGSEA. This chain's CDR3 is CSGLQASYNEQFF. The CDR3 nucleotides read TGCAGCGGCTTACAGGCCTCCTACAATGAGCAGTTCTTC.

This rearrangement joins TRBV6-6 to TRBJ2-5, with D tentatively TRBD1 or TRBD2 (5 bases each). CDR1 MNHNY and CDR2 SVGAGI come from the germline V gene (reference sequence). The CDR3 loop spans 15 amino acids. Trimming removed 2 bases at V and 1 base at J, with 11 bases between. CDR3: CASSYGGAGQETQYF. CDR3 nucleotide sequence: TGTGCCAGCAGTTACGGGGGTGCGGGCCAAGAGACCCAGTACTTC.

The chain carries TRBV7-8 and TRBJ2-7; D possibly matches TRBD1 or TRBD2 (5 bases each). Germline V gene lookup returns CDR1 SGHVS and CDR2 FQNEAQ. The CDR3 totals 15 residues. V was pared by 4 bases and J by 4 bases, with 17 bases between. CDR3 loop: CASSSGTLVGYEQYF. DNA for the CDR3: TGTGCCAGCAGCTCCGGGACCCTAGTGGGATACGAGCAGTACTTC.

In its sample, this clone was seen once. J is TRBJ2-7 and V is TRBV11-3; unclear D gene. Deletions cut 1 base from V and 9 bases from J, with 22 bases between. CDR1 is SGHNT, CDR2 YENEEA, per germline. CDR3 length: 16 residues. CDR3: CASSLASPDLGFGQYF. DNA of the CDR3: TGTGCCAGCAGCTTAGCGTCCCCTGACCTAGGTTTCGGGCAGTACTTC.

The rearrangement links TRBV10-1 to TRBJ2-7; 8 bases are a match to TRBD1. Germline values: CDR1 WNHNN, CDR2 SYGVQD (reference sequence). The CDR3 extends over 15 amino acids. Unmatched junction bases numbered 11, after V lost 5 bases and J lost 5 bases. DNA of the CDR3: TGCGCCAGCAGTCTTGGACAGGGAGGTTTCCACGAGCAGTACTTC. It is translated as CASSLGQGGFHEQYF.

The chain has TRBV28 and TRBJ2-7; D is unclear. V dropped 2 bases and J dropped 5 bases, with 4 bases sitting between them. CDR3 size: 11 residues. The V gene's germline CDR1 is MDHEN and CDR2 SYDVKM. In DNA form, the CDR3 reads TGTGCCAGCAGTTTAGAGGACGAGCAGTACTTC. Translated, it gives CASSLEDEQYF. The whole variable domain, filled in from reference TRBV28 and TRBJ2-7, reads DVKVTQSSRYLVKRTGEKVFLECVQDMDHENMFWYRQDPGLGLRLIYFSYDVKMKEKGDIPEGYSVSREKKERFSLILESASTNQTSMYLCASSLEDEQYFGPGTRLTVT.

The chain couples TRBV27 to TRBJ2-5; 8 bases line up with TRBD1. The CDR3 covers 13 residues. Germline values: CDR1 MNHEY, CDR2 SMNVEV (reference sequence). The V and J ends lost 6 bases and 5 bases, in that order; junction bases with no gene match: 5. The CDR3 region is CASRRTGQETQYF. The CDR3 nucleotides are TGTGCCAGCAGGAGGACAGGGCAGGAGACCCAGTACTTC.

This chain joins TRBV6-6 and TRBJ1-1; 7 nucleotides match TRBD1. Germline V lookup: CDR1 MNHNY, CDR2 SVGAGI (reference sequence). The CDR3 runs 14 residues. V was clipped by 5 bases and J by 2 bases; unmatched bases: 5. The CDR3: CASSRRTGNTEAFF. Here the CDR3 DNA reads TGTGCCAGCAGTAGAAGGACAGGCAACACTGAAGCTTTCTTT.

The CDR3 reads CAWRPGAVSEAFF. CDR3 nucleotide sequence: TGTGCCTGGAGGCCAGGGGCGGTCTCTGAAGCTTTCTTT. This sequence joins TRBV30 and TRBJ1-1, with D perhaps TRBD1 (6 bases). The V end was cut by 3 bases, the J end by 6 bases, with 14 bases between. Germline loops: CDR1 GTSNPN, CDR2 SVGIG (reference sequence). The CDR3 sequence is 13 residues long.

This chain uses TRBV30 with TRBJ1-5; weak D call: TRBD1 (5 bases). The CDR3 is 13 residues long. CDR1 and CDR2 from the germline V gene are GTSNPN and SVGIG (reference sequence). The V and J ends lost 4 bases and 6 bases respectively, with 13 bases between them. The DNA of the CDR3 is TGTGCCTGGACCCTCGGGGGGATTCAGCCCCAGCATTTT. Translated, it gives CAWTLGGIQPQHF.

The rearrangement uses TRBV6-5 and TRBJ2-2; 12 bases align to TRBD2. V was clipped by 8 bases and J by 6 bases; unmatched bases: 4. The CDR3 spans 14 residues. CDR1 is MNHEY, CDR2 SVGAGI, per germline. CDR3 amino acids: CASEGLAGAGELFF. CDR3 nucleotide sequence: TGTGCCAGCGAGGGACTAGCGGGTGCCGGGGAGCTGTTTTTT.

This clone was found once. The CDR3, as DNA: TGTGCCAGCAGCGCTCAGCTTAACACTGAAGCTTTCTTT. It yields the protein CASSAQLNTEAFF. This chain uses TRBV7-8 with TRBJ1-1; unclear D gene. The V end lost 5 bases, the J end lost 2 bases, and 9 bases lay between the germline ends. Germline V CDR1 and CDR2: SGHVS, FQNEAQ. The CDR3 is 13 residues long.

The chain uses TRBV10-1 and TRBJ2-7, with TRBD2 as a possible D gene (5 bases). This CDR3 spans 15 amino acids. V was shortened by 6 bases and J by 0 bases, with 15 bases between the two germline ends. Germline V gene sequence: CDR1 WNHNN, CDR2 SYGVQD (reference sequence). CDR3 in amino acids: CASRFVTRDSYEQYF. As DNA, the CDR3 is TGCGCCAGCAGGTTCGTAACTAGGGACTCCTACGAGCAGTACTTC.

This chain connects TRBV13 to TRBJ2-5; 11 positions agree with TRBD2. Per germline, CDR1 PRHDT and CDR2 FYEKMQ (reference sequence). The CDR3 covers 15 residues. The V gene end was trimmed by 4 bases and the J gene end by 2 bases; junction bases not matched to a gene: 3. The CDR3 loop reads CASSSGTSGQETQYF. The CDR3 region has the DNA TGTGCCAGCAGCTCCGGGACTAGCGGTCAAGAGACCCAGTACTTC. Looking up the rest from reference TRBV13 and TRBJ2-5 gives the full variable domain: AAGVIQSPRHLIKEKRETATLKCYPIPRHDTVYWYQQGPGQDPQFLISFYEKMQSDKGSIPDRFSAQQFSDYHSELNMSSLELGDSALYFCASSSGTSGQETQYFGPGTRLLVL.

The genes are TRBV7-2 and TRBJ2-1; possibly TRBD1 for D (6 bases). CDR3 length: 16 amino acids. CDR1 SGHTA and CDR2 FQGNSA come from the germline V gene. Trimming removed 7 bases from V and 7 bases from J, with 23 bases in between. CDR3 loop: CASKDQGQSPTNEQFF. CDR3 DNA: TGTGCCAGCAAGGATCAGGGGCAGTCACCTACAAATGAGCAGTTCTTC.

V gene TRBV7-2 combines with J gene TRBJ2-2; no clear D gene. Trimming took 4 bases from V and 2 from J, leaving 5 bases between them. There are 13 residues in the CDR3. Germline V lookup: CDR1 SGHTA, CDR2 FQGNSA. CDR3: CASSSPNTGELFF. CDR3 sequence (DNA): TGTGCCAGCAGCTCCCCTAACACCGGGGAGCTGTTTTTT. The full variable domain, in which reference TRBV7-2 and TRBJ2-2 provide the parts outside the CDR3, is GAGVSQSPSNKVTEKGKDVELRCDPISGHTALYWYRQSLGQGLEFLIYFQGNSAPDKSGLPSDRFSAERTGGSVSTLTIQRTQQEDSAVYLCASSSPNTGELFFGEGSRLTVL.

This rearrangement joins TRBV2 to TRBJ2-7; D not resolved. Per germline, CDR1 SNHLY and CDR2 FYNNEI. This CDR3 is 11 amino acids long. V was shortened by 2 bases and J by 7 bases, with 6 bases between the two germline ends. This CDR3 reads CASSEKVEQYF. The CDR3 DNA sequence: TGTGCCAGCAGTGAAAAAGTAGAGCAGTACTTC. The complete variable domain, with remaining parts taken from reference TRBV2 and TRBJ2-7, reads EPEVTQTPSHQVTQMGQEVILRCVPISNHLYFYWYRQILGQKVEFLVSFYNNEISEKSEIFDDQFSVERPDGSNFTLKIRSTKLEDSAMYFCASSEKVEQYFGPGTRLTVT.

The V and J genes are TRBV30 and TRBJ2-1, with 7 bases that match TRBD2. J gave up 0 bases and V 0 bases, and 2 bases lay outside the gene matches. This CDR3 has 15 residues. Germline V lookup: CDR1 GTSNPN, CDR2 SVGIG (reference sequence). CDR3 in amino acids: CAWSVRGSSYNEQFF. The CDR3 coding sequence is TGTGCCTGGAGTGTACGCGGGAGCTCCTACAATGAGCAGTTCTTC.

The V gene is TRBV29-1, the J gene TRBJ1-2, with D perhaps TRBD1 (5 bases). The CDR3 spans 16 residues. V lost 4 bases and J 4 bases, leaving 22 bases between the germline ends. Germline V gene lookup returns CDR1 SQVTM and CDR2 ANQGSEA. The CDR3 nucleotides read TGCAGCGTTGGGGGTGAGCCGGGACGGATATTCTATGGCTACACCTTC. This codes for CSVGGEPGRIFYGYTF.

The chain uses TRBV6-1 and TRBJ2-7; the D gene is possibly TRBD1 (5 bases). Per germline, CDR1 MNHNS and CDR2 SASEGT. V was clipped by 5 bases and J by 2 bases, with 10 bases between them. The CDR3 is made up of 13 amino acids. CDR3 residues: CASSSQVTYEQYF. The DNA of the CDR3 is TGTGCCAGCAGTTCACAGGTTACCTACGAGCAGTACTTC.

The chain links TRBV11-2 to TRBJ1-5; 7 positions agree with TRBD1. Germline CDR1 and CDR2: SGHAT and FQNNGV. CDR3 length: 14 amino acids. V shed 4 bases, J shed 4 bases, and the junction held 4 bases outside the gene matches. CDR3 region: CASSSQGGNQPQHF. The DNA of the CDR3 is TGTGCCAGCAGCTCCCAGGGGGGTAATCAGCCCCAGCATTTT.